The clone carrying this TCR beta chain has a count of ten or more. Its antigen is not known. This CDR3 has 15 amino acids. Germline CDR1 is LGHNT and CDR2 is FRNRAP. V trimming: 5 bases; J trimming: 4 bases; junction bases outside the gene matches: 5. The sample is drawn from a study of T-cell reconstitution after alpha-beta-depleted transplantation in children. Study observations and caveats: T-cell counts and diversity were attributed mostly to newly produced T cells one year after transplant. Two months or so post-transplant, alpha-beta T cells reportedly derived from several hundred expanded graft clones. High day-60 TCRbeta diversity in some patients came from surviving recipient T cells and thymic progenitors.

Using unique molecular identifiers, the investigators prepared the TCRbeta library. TCRdb analysed the PCR reads with MiXCR anew, one entry per CDR3 protein. The repertoire has 200,000 to 250,000 distinct CDR3 sequences, about a tenth of them found once; the top ten carry approximately 28%. Source: PBMCs, taken before TCRalphabeta/CD19-depleted stem cell transplant. This chain connects TRBV12-5 to TRBJ2-1, with 10 bases matching TRBD2. The origin of this receptor is a child under two years old with acute myeloid leukemia, due to receive a stem cell transplant. DNA for the CDR3: TGTGCTAGTGGTAAAGGACTAGCGGATTACAATGAGCAGTTCTTC. It codes for CASGKGLADYNEQFF.